A selection of T cell receptor beta chains follows, all from one sample in a study of beta chain features in type 1 diabetes. Method: immunoSEQ multiplex PCR; TCRdb's copy keeps in-frame clones and lacks some. The sample holds about 130,000 clones, around a tenth seen once. Input material: central memory CD4+ T cells from blood. The receptors here all came from a man between 18 and 35 years old in good health. Both conserved end residues are part of each CDR3. Fields, in order: J gene, clone size, D gene, V gene, CDR3 DNA, CDR3 protein. A D gene is named only where the DNA matches it firmly. The listing skips clone size in some rows; elsewhere it reads once, few, many or a size class.

J gene: TRBJ2-3
clone size: NA
D gene: TRBD1
V gene: TRBV7-2
CDR3 DNA: TGTGCCAGCAGCTCGGACAGGGGACCGGCAGATACGCAGTATTTT
CDR3 protein: CASSSDRGPADTQYF

J gene: TRBJ1-2
clone size: few
D gene: TRBD1
V gene: TRBV28
CDR3 DNA: TGTGCCAGCAGTTCAGGACAGGGGTATGGCTACACCTTC
CDR3 protein: CASSSGQGYGYTF

J gene: TRBJ2-3
clone size: NA
D gene: TRBD2
V gene: TRBV4-2
CDR3 DNA: TGTGCCAGCAGCCCGGCGGCTAGCGGGGGGCACACAGATACGCAGTATTTT
CDR3 protein: CASSPAASGGHTDTQYF

J gene: TRBJ2-3
clone size: few
D gene: NA
V gene: TRBV9
CDR3 DNA: TGTGCCAGCAGCGTAGCTGGGGGGTTCGAAACAGATACGCAGTATTTT
CDR3 protein: CASSVAGGFETDTQYF

J gene: TRBJ2-3
clone size: NA
D gene: TRBD1
V gene: TRBV18
CDR3 DNA: TGTGCCAGCTCACCAATCGGGACAGGGGGCACAGATACGCAGTATTTT
CDR3 protein: CASSPIGTGGTDTQYF

J gene: TRBJ2-5
clone size: NA
D gene: TRBD2
V gene: TRBV11-2
CDR3 DNA: TGTGCCAGCAGCTTAGGGACTAGCGGGGGGGGGAATATTGAGACCCAGTACTTC
CDR3 protein: CASSLGTSGGGNIETQYF

J gene: TRBJ2-7
clone size: few
D gene: TRBD2
V gene: TRBV18
CDR3 DNA: TGTGCCAGCTCACCGGGACTAGCGGGGGGAAACTACGAGCAGTACTTC
CDR3 protein: CASSPGLAGGNYEQYF

J gene: TRBJ2-6
clone size: NA
D gene: NA
V gene: TRBV7-9
CDR3 DNA: TGTGCCAGCAGCTCCTCCCTTGGGCGGGTCTCTGGGGCCAACGTCCTGACTTTC
CDR3 protein: CASSSSLGRVSGANVLTF

J gene: TRBJ2-5
clone size: few
D gene: TRBD2
V gene: TRBV2
CDR3 DNA: TGTGCCAGCAGTGAAAACGGGGGGAGGGAGACCCAGTACTTC
CDR3 protein: CASSENGGRETQYF

J gene: TRBJ1-5
clone size: few
D gene: NA
V gene: TRBV28
CDR3 DNA: TGTGCCAGCCGATACTCTTATAGCAATCAGCCCCAGCATTTT
CDR3 protein: CASRYSYSNQPQHF

J gene: TRBJ2-6
clone size: many
D gene: NA
V gene: TRBV30
CDR3 DNA: TGTGCCACGGACAGTTCACAGAGCTCTGGGGCCAACGTCCTGACTTTC
CDR3 protein: CATDSSQSSGANVLTF

J gene: TRBJ2-5
clone size: NA
D gene: NA
V gene: TRBV9
CDR3 DNA: TGTGCCAGCAGCCCAGACGTCGGATTTGACAACCAAGAGACCCAGTACTTC
CDR3 protein: CASSPDVGFDNQETQYF

J gene: TRBJ1-5
clone size: NA
D gene: TRBD1
V gene: TRBV19
CDR3 DNA: TGTGCCAGTAGTACGGACAGGTTTTGGAATCAGCCCCAGCATTTT
CDR3 protein: CASSTDRFWNQPQHF

J gene: TRBJ2-5
clone size: few
D gene: NA
V gene: TRBV7-2
CDR3 DNA: TGTGCCAGCAGCGTAGGGGACTTTGGGACCCAGTACTTC
CDR3 protein: CASSVGDFGTQYF

J gene: TRBJ1-1
clone size: NA
D gene: TRBD1
V gene: TRBV19
CDR3 DNA: TGTGCCAGTAGACCCCGGACAGGAGAGTCCGTGAACACTGAAGCTTTCTTT
CDR3 protein: CASRPRTGESVNTEAFF

J gene: TRBJ2-1
clone size: many
D gene: TRBD2
V gene: TRBV18
CDR3 DNA: TGTGCCAGCTCACCCCGGACTAGCAATGAGCAGTTCTTC
CDR3 protein: CASSPRTSNEQFF

J gene: TRBJ1-3
clone size: NA
D gene: TRBD1
V gene: TRBV9
CDR3 DNA: TGTGCCAGCAGCCCGACAGGGGTGGGAAACACCATATATTTT
CDR3 protein: CASSPTGVGNTIYF

J gene: TRBJ2-5
clone size: NA
D gene: TRBD2
V gene: TRBV7-2
CDR3 DNA: TGTGCCAGCAGCCCAGAGGCTAGCGGGGGCTTGGAGACCCAGTACTTC
CDR3 protein: CASSPEASGGLETQYF

J gene: TRBJ2-1
clone size: NA
D gene: TRBD2
V gene: TRBV11-3
CDR3 DNA: TGTGCCAGCTCGCGAACGGGGGGGAGTTGGAATGAGCAGTTCTTC
CDR3 protein: CASSRTGGSWNEQFF

J gene: TRBJ2-7
clone size: few
D gene: NA
V gene: TRBV5-1
CDR3 DNA: TGCGCCAGCAGCTTTTCCGGGACATACGAGCAGTACTTC
CDR3 protein: CASSFSGTYEQYF

J gene: TRBJ1-2
clone size: few
D gene: NA
V gene: TRBV7-2
CDR3 DNA: TGTGCCAGCAGCTTAGATACAGGGCTAGGGAGCTACACCTTC
CDR3 protein: CASSLDTGLGSYTF

J gene: TRBJ2-3
clone size: NA
D gene: NA
V gene: TRBV5-8
CDR3 DNA: TGTGCCAGCAGCTTATCCAGGACTAGCACAGATACGCAGTATTTT
CDR3 protein: CASSLSRTSTDTQYF

J gene: TRBJ1-1
clone size: NA
D gene: NA
V gene: TRBV6-5
CDR3 DNA: TGTGCCAGCAGTTACTCGCGAGGAGACACTGAAGCTTTCTTT
CDR3 protein: CASSYSRGDTEAFF

J gene: TRBJ1-1
clone size: NA
D gene: TRBD1
V gene: TRBV7-9
CDR3 DNA: TGTGCCAGCAGCTTAGTTGGTGGGACAGGAACTGAAGCTTTCTTT
CDR3 protein: CASSLVGGTGTEAFF

J gene: TRBJ2-2
clone size: NA
D gene: TRBD2
V gene: TRBV7-2
CDR3 DNA: TGTGCCAGCAGCTTATCGGCTAGCGGGGGTGTACCCGGGGAGCTGTTTTTT
CDR3 protein: CASSLSASGGVPGELFF

J gene: TRBJ1-5
clone size: few
D gene: NA
V gene: TRBV6-6
CDR3 DNA: TGTGCCAGCAGTTACAAGGGGAGCAATCAGCCCCAGCATTTT
CDR3 protein: CASSYKGSNQPQHF

J gene: TRBJ1-5
clone size: few
D gene: NA
V gene: TRBV18
CDR3 DNA: TGTGCCAGCTCTCCGGTTCCTGAGGGCCAGCCCCAGCATTTT
CDR3 protein: CASSPVPEGQPQHF

J gene: TRBJ2-2
clone size: NA
D gene: TRBD2
V gene: TRBV9
CDR3 DNA: TGTGCCAGCAGCGTAGTGAGCGGGGGGGGCAGCCCCGGGGAGCTGTTTTTT
CDR3 protein: CASSVVSGGGSPGELFF

J gene: TRBJ2-7
clone size: few
D gene: NA
V gene: TRBV11-2
CDR3 DNA: TGTGCCAGCAGCTTAGAGCCGCGGTACGAGCAGTACTTC
CDR3 protein: CASSLEPRYEQYF

J gene: TRBJ2-5
clone size: NA
D gene: TRBD2
V gene: TRBV11-2
CDR3 DNA: TGTGCCAGCAGCCCGACGCTGGGACTAGCAGTTCAGTACTTC
CDR3 protein: CASSPTLGLAVQYF

J gene: TRBJ2-2
clone size: NA
D gene: NA
V gene: TRBV7-2
CDR3 DNA: TGTGCCAGCAGCTACCAGGGGGGGGAGCTGTTTTTT
CDR3 protein: CASSYQGGELFF

J gene: TRBJ1-1
clone size: NA
D gene: NA
V gene: TRBV5-1
CDR3 DNA: TGCGCCAGCAGCCCCGATCCCGGTGGGAACACTGAAGCTTTCTTT
CDR3 protein: CASSPDPGGNTEAFF

J gene: TRBJ2-1
clone size: few
D gene: TRBD2
V gene: TRBV4-3
CDR3 DNA: TGCGCCAGCAGCCAAGAAGTTGGAGGGCTAGCGGGGAGTGAGCAGTTCTTC
CDR3 protein: CASSQEVGGLAGSEQFF

J gene: TRBJ2-3
clone size: few
D gene: NA
V gene: TRBV5-1
CDR3 DNA: TGCGCCAGCAGCTTGGAAGGGGGCGGGGTGGATACGCAGTATTTT
CDR3 protein: CASSLEGGGVDTQYF

J gene: TRBJ2-5
clone size: few
D gene: TRBD2
V gene: TRBV10-3
CDR3 DNA: TGTGCCATCAGTGATTCGATAGCGGGGGCCCAAGAGACCCAGTACTTC
CDR3 protein: CAISDSIAGAQETQYF

J gene: TRBJ1-2
clone size: NA
D gene: NA
V gene: TRBV9
CDR3 DNA: TGTGCCAGCAGCGTTTATGCCGGGACGGGAGGTGATGGCTACACCTTC
CDR3 protein: CASSVYAGTGGDGYTF

J gene: TRBJ1-3
clone size: few
D gene: NA
V gene: TRBV4-3
CDR3 DNA: TGCGCCAGCAGCCCAAAAGCGGGGAACACCATATATTTT
CDR3 protein: CASSPKAGNTIYF

J gene: TRBJ1-2
clone size: many
D gene: TRBD1
V gene: TRBV7-9
CDR3 DNA: TGTGCCAGCAGCTTACTCTATACAGGGGCGGCTAACTATGGCTACACCTTC
CDR3 protein: CASSLLYTGAANYGYTF

J gene: TRBJ1-4
clone size: NA
D gene: NA
V gene: TRBV6-5
CDR3 DNA: TGTGCCAGCAGCCGGGGTGGCGTCTTACATGAAAAACTGTTTTTT
CDR3 protein: CASSRGGVLHEKLFF

J gene: TRBJ2-7
clone size: NA
D gene: NA
V gene: TRBV6-1
CDR3 DNA: TGTGCCAGCAGTGAATTAGGAGGAGCCCACCGGGGATCCTACGAGCAGTACTTC
CDR3 protein: CASSELGGAHRGSYEQYF

J gene: TRBJ2-3
clone size: few
D gene: TRBD1
V gene: TRBV28
CDR3 DNA: TGTGCCAGCATGCCGGGACAGGGTCGTACAGATACGCAGTATTTT
CDR3 protein: CASMPGQGRTDTQYF

J gene: TRBJ2-5
clone size: NA
D gene: TRBD1
V gene: TRBV28
CDR3 DNA: TGTGCCAGCAGCCCCGACAGGGCCCAAGAGACCCAGTACTTC
CDR3 protein: CASSPDRAQETQYF

J gene: TRBJ2-3
clone size: few
D gene: TRBD2
V gene: TRBV7-2
CDR3 DNA: TGTGCCAGCAGCACCTTAGCGGGGGACAGGTATTTT
CDR3 protein: CASSTLAGDRYF

J gene: TRBJ2-3
clone size: NA
D gene: TRBD2
V gene: TRBV9
CDR3 DNA: TGTGCCAGCAGCGTTGCGGGGCGGGGGAGCACAGATACGCAGTATTTT
CDR3 protein: CASSVAGRGSTDTQYF

J gene: TRBJ2-1
clone size: NA
D gene: TRBD1
V gene: TRBV7-8
CDR3 DNA: TGTGCCAGCAGCTTACGGGACAGGGCGTCTGAGCAGTTCTTC
CDR3 protein: CASSLRDRASEQFF

J gene: TRBJ2-5
clone size: NA
D gene: TRBD1
V gene: TRBV12-5
CDR3 DNA: TGTGCTAGTGGTTTGTCAGGGGGCGAGATGGAGACCCAGTACTTC
CDR3 protein: CASGLSGGEMETQYF

J gene: TRBJ1-5
clone size: few
D gene: NA
V gene: TRBV4-1
CDR3 DNA: TGCGCCAGCAGCCAATGGGCCAGCAATCAGCCCCAGCATTTT
CDR3 protein: CASSQWASNQPQHF

J gene: TRBJ2-3
clone size: NA
D gene: NA
V gene: TRBV5-4
CDR3 DNA: TGTGCCAGCAGCTTGCGTGCGGGCCCTAGCACAGATACGCAGTATTTT
CDR3 protein: CASSLRAGPSTDTQYF

J gene: TRBJ1-2
clone size: NA
D gene: TRBD1
V gene: TRBV4-3
CDR3 DNA: TGCGCCAGCAGCCAATCCTCCGGGACAGGGAGTCCCTATGGCTACACCTTC
CDR3 protein: CASSQSSGTGSPYGYTF

J gene: TRBJ1-2
clone size: NA
D gene: TRBD1
V gene: TRBV5-4
CDR3 DNA: TGTGCCAGCAGCTTGGACAGGGGGGATGGCTACACCTTC
CDR3 protein: CASSLDRGDGYTF

J gene: TRBJ1-4
clone size: few
D gene: TRBD1
V gene: TRBV20-1
CDR3 DNA: TGCAGTGTGGGACAGGGGGAAAAACTGTTTTTT
CDR3 protein: CSVGQGEKLFF

J gene: TRBJ1-2
clone size: few
D gene: NA
V gene: TRBV27
CDR3 DNA: TGTGCCAGCAGTTCCGGAGAAACTAACTATGGCTACACCTTC
CDR3 protein: CASSSGETNYGYTF

J gene: TRBJ2-2
clone size: NA
D gene: NA
V gene: TRBV6-1
CDR3 DNA: TGTGCCAGCAGTGAACCGACAGGCCTGAACACCGGGGAGCTGTTTTTT
CDR3 protein: CASSEPTGLNTGELFF

J gene: TRBJ1-2
clone size: NA
D gene: NA
V gene: TRBV19
CDR3 DNA: TGTGCCAGTAGGCCGGGAGGAAGCGAGAAAACCTCCTATGGCTACACCTTC
CDR3 protein: CASRPGGSEKTSYGYTF

J gene: TRBJ2-3
clone size: NA
D gene: TRBD1
V gene: TRBV5-5
CDR3 DNA: TGTGCCAGCAGCTTTACCGGGACAGGGGGCACAGATACGCAGTATTTT
CDR3 protein: CASSFTGTGGTDTQYF

J gene: TRBJ2-5
clone size: few
D gene: NA
V gene: TRBV5-4
CDR3 DNA: TGTGCCAGCAGCTTGGTTGGGCGAGAGACCCAGTACTTC
CDR3 protein: CASSLVGRETQYF

J gene: TRBJ2-1
clone size: NA
D gene: NA
V gene: TRBV27
CDR3 DNA: TGTGCCAGCACCGTACAGGGTCCTTCCTACAATGAGCAGTTCTTC
CDR3 protein: CASTVQGPSYNEQFF

J gene: TRBJ1-2
clone size: NA
D gene: NA
V gene: TRBV28
CDR3 DNA: TGTGCCAGCTACTCGGTGGCCGGACCGGGACATCCTTTTAACTATGGCTACACCTTC
CDR3 protein: CASYSVAGPGHPFNYGYTF

J gene: TRBJ1-1
clone size: few
D gene: TRBD1
V gene: TRBV7-9
CDR3 DNA: TGTGCCAGCAGCTCACCACTGGGACAGGCTAACACTGAAGCTTTCTTT
CDR3 protein: CASSSPLGQANTEAFF